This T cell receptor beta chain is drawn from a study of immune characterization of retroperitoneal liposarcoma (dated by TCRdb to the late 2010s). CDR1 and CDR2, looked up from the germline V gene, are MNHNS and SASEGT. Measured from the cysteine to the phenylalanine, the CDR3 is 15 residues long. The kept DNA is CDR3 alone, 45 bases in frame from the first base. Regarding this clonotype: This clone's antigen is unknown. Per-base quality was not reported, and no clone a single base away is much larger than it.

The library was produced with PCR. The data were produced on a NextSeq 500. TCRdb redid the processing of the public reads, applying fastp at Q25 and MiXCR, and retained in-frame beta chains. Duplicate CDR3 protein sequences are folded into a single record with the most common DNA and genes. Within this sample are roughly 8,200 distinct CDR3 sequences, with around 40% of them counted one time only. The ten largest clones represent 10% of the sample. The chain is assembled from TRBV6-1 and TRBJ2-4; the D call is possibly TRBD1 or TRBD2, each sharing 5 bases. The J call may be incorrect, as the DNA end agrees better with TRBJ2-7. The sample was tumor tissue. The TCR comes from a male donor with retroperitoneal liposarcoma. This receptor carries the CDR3 CASSERGTGAYEQYF. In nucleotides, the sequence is TGTGCCAGCAGTGAAAGGGGAACCGGGGCCTACGAGCAGTACTTC.